Following are 13 T cell receptor beta chains from one sample sequenced in a study of blood T cell repertoires in COVID-19. Only in-frame clones appear in the TCRdb table, and some are missing; sequencing was by immunoSEQ multiplex PCR. The table records around 200,000 clones, 83% of them present only once. The material sequenced was peripheral blood. These receptor sequences come from a woman aged 40 to 49 with active or convalescent COVID-19.

This chain uses TRBV24-1 with TRBJ2-3; D uncertain. The germline V gene has CDR1 KGHDR and CDR2 SFDVKD. The length of the CDR3 is 14 residues. V lost 2 bases and J 0 bases, leaving 5 bases between the germline ends. This chain's CDR3 is CATSDSTSTDTQYF. In DNA form, the CDR3 reads TGTGCCACCAGTGATTCGACTAGCACAGATACGCAGTATTTT.

Only a few counts were recorded for this clone. The chain recombines TRBV27 with TRBJ1-5; D is unclear. Germline CDR1 reads MNHEY; CDR2 reads SMNVEV (reference sequence). The CDR3 is 14 residues long. V was cut by 5 bases and J by 0 bases, with 8 bases left in between. The CDR3 reads CASSPRSSNQPQHF. CDR3 DNA sequence: TGTGCCAGCAGTCCCCGGTCTAGCAATCAGCCCCAGCATTTT.

The J gene is TRBJ1-5, the V gene TRBV2; tentative D call: TRBD1 (6 bases). Trimming took 6 bases from V and 3 from J, leaving 15 bases between them. The germline CDR1 and CDR2 sequences are SNHLY and FYNNEI. The CDR3 covers 15 residues. CDR3: CASRSARGSNQPQHF. In DNA, the CDR3 is TGTGCCAGCAGGTCCGCCAGGGGTTCCAATCAGCCCCAGCATTTT. Drawing the rest from reference TRBV2 and TRBJ1-5, the complete variable domain is EPEVTQTPSHQVTQMGQEVILRCVPISNHLYFYWYRQILGQKVEFLVSFYNNEISEKSEIFDDQFSVERPDGSNFTLKIRSTKLEDSAMYFCASRSARGSNQPQHFGDGTRLSIL.

The chain is built from TRBV7-3 and TRBJ2-1; 9 bases map to TRBD2. Germline V gene lookup returns CDR1 SGHTA and CDR2 FQGTGA. CDR3 size: 15 residues. V dropped 4 bases and J dropped 4; count of bases not matched to a gene: 5. This CDR3 reads CASSSGLASYNEQFF. CDR3 DNA: TGTGCCAGCAGCTCAGGACTAGCGTCTTACAATGAGCAGTTCTTC. Together with reference TRBV7-3 and TRBJ2-1, the CDR3 gives the full variable domain: GAGVSQTPSNKVTEKGKYVELRCDPISGHTALYWYRQSLGQGPEFLIYFQGTGAADDSGLPNDRFFAVRPEGSVSTLKIQRTERGDSAVYLCASSSGLASYNEQFFGPGTRLTVL.

This sequence joins TRBV28 and TRBJ1-1; D may be TRBD1 (6 bases). CDR3 length equals 15 residues. Trimming took off 5 bases at V and 2 bases at J, with 15 bases between the two ends. Germline V gene data show CDR1 as MDHEN and CDR2 as SYDVKM. The CDR3 DNA sequence: TGTGCCAGCAGTCTACTAGGGGGTAAAAACACTGAAGCTTTCTTT. Translation gives CASSLLGGKNTEAFF.

The chain employs TRBV20-1 and TRBJ2-2; the D is unclear. In germline, CDR1 is DFQATT, CDR2 SNEGSKA (reference sequence). V was clipped by 4 bases and J by 7 bases, with 7 bases between them. The CDR3 sequence is 11 residues long. The CDR3 loop reads CSAILRGELFF. The CDR3 bases are TGCAGTGCTATACTACGCGGGGAGCTGTTTTTT.

This clone was detected once. The chain has TRBV24-1 and TRBJ2-1, with D possibly matching TRBD2 (5 bases). The length of the CDR3 is 15 residues. Trimming removed 6 bases at V and 1 base at J, with 12 bases between. Germline CDR1 reads KGHDR; CDR2 reads SFDVKD. The CDR3: CATSQSGSSYNEQFF. The CDR3 DNA reads as TGTGCCACCAGTCAAAGCGGATCTTCCTACAATGAGCAGTTCTTC.

The V gene is TRBV19, the J gene TRBJ2-3, with 9 positions matching TRBD2. CDR3 length: 16 residues. Germline V gene data show CDR1 as LNHDA and CDR2 as SQIVND (reference sequence). Losses at the gene ends were 2 bases for V and 0 bases for J; bases not matched to a gene: 3. The CDR3 nucleotides read TGTGCCAGTAGTATATCGCTAGCGGGAAGCACAGATACGCAGTATTTT. Amino acid sequence: CASSISLAGSTDTQYF.

The rearrangement links TRBV6-2 or TRBV6-3 to TRBJ1-5, with TRBD1 identical over 10 bases. The J segment lost 6 bases and the V segment lost 3 bases, leaving 11 bases of the junction unmatched. The CDR3 covers 17 residues. Germline V CDR1 and CDR2: MNHEY, SVGEGT. Here the CDR3 reads CASSYPPGQGRGQPQHF. The CDR3 coding sequence is TGTGCCAGCAGTTATCCCCCGGGACAGGGGAGGGGTCAGCCCCAGCATTTT.

This chain uses TRBV10-3 with TRBJ1-1, with D uncertain. There are 15 residues in the CDR3. CDR1 is ENHRY and CDR2 is SYGVKD in the germline V gene. V was trimmed by 6 bases and J by 1 base, leaving 15 bases between them. CDR3 amino acids: CAISLNRGQNTEAFF. The CDR3 DNA reads TGTGCCATCAGCCTTAATCGCGGGCAGAACACTGAAGCTTTCTTT.

This chain joins TRBV24-1 and TRBJ2-2, with 7 bases aligning to TRBD1. The V gene's germline CDR1 is KGHDR and CDR2 SFDVKD. Trimming removed 7 bases from V and 0 bases from J; junction bases left unmatched: 4. This CDR3 is built from 15 residues. This chain's CDR3 is CATSEGAPNTGELFF. For the CDR3, the DNA is TGTGCCACCAGCGAGGGGGCGCCGAACACCGGGGAGCTGTTTTTT.

This chain links TRBV24-1 with TRBJ2-1; TRBD1 aligns across 10 bases. CDR3 size: 15 residues. Looked up from germline, CDR1 is KGHDR and CDR2 is SFDVKD. Trimming at V came to 4 bases and at J to 5 bases, leaving 4 bases not matched to a gene. Here the CDR3 reads CATSDWTGGDNEQFF. CDR3 nucleotide sequence: TGTGCCACCAGTGACTGGACAGGGGGAGACAATGAGCAGTTCTTC.

The chain links TRBV7-6 to TRBJ2-7, with 15 bases aligning to TRBD2. Germline CDR1 reads SGHVS; CDR2 reads FNYEAQ. V lost 1 base and J lost 6; bases outside the gene matches: 4. The length of the CDR3 is 16 residues. In DNA, the CDR3 is TGTGCCAGCAGCTTAGGTGGACTAGCGGGGGGGCGCGAGCAGTACTTC. Translation: CASSLGGLAGGREQYF.